The 32 T cell receptor beta chains given below trace back to one sample, sequenced in a study of blood T cell repertoires in COVID-19. Sequencing used immunoSEQ multiplex PCR; TCRdb keeps in-frame clones, though not all of them. The sample includes around 160,000 clones, about four fifths of them seen just once. The sample comprised peripheral blood. Every receptor here comes from a woman of 80 years or more with acute or convalescent COVID-19.

The chain recombines TRBV5-4 with TRBJ1-2, with 8 bases lining up with TRBD1. The CDR3 spans 13 residues. The germline V gene has CDR1 SGHNT and CDR2 YYREEE (reference sequence). V trimming: 1 base; J trimming: 6 bases; junction bases outside the gene matches: 2. In nucleotides, the CDR3 is TGTGCCAGCAGCTTGACAGGGGGTGATGGCTACACCTTC. Translation: CASSLTGGDGYTF.

The chain carries TRBV3-1 (or the pseudogene TRBV3-2) and TRBJ1-4; 9 nucleotides line up with TRBD1. The CDR3 has 15 amino acids. Germline assignment: CDR1 LGHDT and CDR2 YNNKEL (reference sequence). With 1 base clipped from V and 7 bases from J, the junction kept 4 bases outside the gene matches. The CDR3 bases are TGTGCCAGCAGCCAAGCGGGGACAGGGCTTGAAAAACTGTTTTTT. Protein product: CASSQAGTGLEKLFF.

The table lists this clone with a few counts. V is TRBV9 and J is TRBJ1-5; D not resolved. The CDR3 sequence is 15 residues long. Germline loops: CDR1 SGDLS, CDR2 YYNGEE. V lost 3 bases, J lost 7 bases, and 17 bases lay in between. The DNA of the CDR3 is TGTGCCAGCAGCGCGACTCCCCATCCAAACCAGCCCCAGCATTTT. Its translation is CASSATPHPNQPQHF.

This clone was seen repeatedly, ten times or more. The chain is built from TRBV4-1 and TRBJ2-7, with D possibly TRBD1 on 6 matching bases. CDR3 length equals 16 residues. Germline CDR1 is MGHRA and CDR2 is YSYEKL. The V end lost 0 bases, the J end lost 5 bases, and 17 bases lay between the germline ends. In nucleotides, the CDR3 is TGCGCCAGCAGCCAAGATCGATTCAGGGGCTGGGACGAGCAGTACTTC. Translated, it gives CASSQDRFRGWDEQYF.

The CDR3 region is CASGLSGIAGDSYEQYF. The DNA of the CDR3 is TGTGCTAGTGGTTTGTCGGGCATAGCGGGAGACTCCTACGAGCAGTACTTC. The chain has TRBV12-5 and TRBJ2-7, with 9 bases matching TRBD2. Germline-derived CDR1 and CDR2 are LGHNT and FRNRAP. CDR3 length: 17 residues. Trimming cost V 2 bases and J 0 bases; bases outside gene matches: 8.

This clone was picked up one time. CDR3 region: CASSLVPAAQETQYF. CDR3 DNA sequence: TGTGCCAGCAGCTTAGTCCCAGCGGCCCAAGAGACCCAGTACTTC. The gene calls are TRBV7-8 and TRBJ2-5, with D tentatively TRBD2 (5 bases). V was shortened by 1 base and J by 1 base, with 10 bases between the two germline ends. Germline V gene sequence: CDR1 SGHVS, CDR2 FQNEAQ. CDR3 length: 15 amino acids.

V and J are TRBV4-1 and TRBJ2-3; TRBD2 matches at 8 bases. Germline-derived CDR1 and CDR2 are MGHRA and YSYEKL. The CDR3 covers 14 residues. J gave up 2 bases and V 8 bases, and 6 bases lay outside the gene matches. DNA of the CDR3: TGCGCCAGCGGCCGGGGGGGCAACACAGATACGCAGTATTTT. This translates into CASGRGGNTDTQYF.

A few counts support this clone. This sequence joins TRBV28 and TRBJ2-2; D gene uncertain. Germline CDR1 reads MDHEN; CDR2 reads SYDVKM. This CDR3 is 17 amino acids long. Trimming left V 4 bases short and J 6 bases short, with 21 bases between. The CDR3 nucleotides read TGTGCCAGCAGTTCAACCCCCGGAGCCTTTATCCCCGGGGAGCTGTTTTTT. Protein sequence: CASSSTPGAFIPGELFF.

The chain employs TRBV27 and TRBJ1-5; maybe TRBD1 (6 bases). The CDR3 is made up of 14 amino acids. From germline, CDR1 is MNHEY and CDR2 SMNVEV (reference sequence). The V and J ends lost 6 bases and 2 bases respectively, with 11 bases between them. The CDR3 here is CASRSGAGNQPQHF. The CDR3 nucleotides read TGTGCCAGCAGATCAGGGGCCGGCAATCAGCCCCAGCATTTT.

The rearrangement links TRBV7-8 to TRBJ1-6, with no clear D. The CDR3 loop spans 15 amino acids. The V gene's germline CDR1 is SGHVS and CDR2 FQNEAQ. V lost 3 bases and J lost 7, with 13 bases in between. The CDR3 region has the DNA TGTGCCAGCAGCTTTACGGACTCCCCAAATTCACCCCTCCACTTT. Its translation: CASSFTDSPNSPLHF.

The chain couples TRBV5-4 to TRBJ1-1; 8 bases are shared with TRBD1. Trimming removed 5 bases from V and 0 bases from J; junction bases left unmatched: 6. Germline CDR1 and CDR2: SGHNT and YYREEE (reference sequence). CDR3 length: 15 amino acids. The CDR3, as DNA: TGTGCCAGCAGGCGACAGGGGAGTCTGAACACTGAAGCTTTCTTT. Its translation is CASRRQGSLNTEAFF.

Only one count was recorded for this clone. This chain uses TRBV10-3 with TRBJ2-1; D gene uncertain. CDR3 length equals 12 residues. Germline V gene data show CDR1 as ENHRY and CDR2 as SYGVKD. The V gene lost 4 bases and the J gene lost 7 bases, with 8 bases spanning the gap. The CDR3 DNA follows: TGTGCCATCAGTGTGTCGGAGAATGAGCAGTTCTTC. It codes for CAISVSENEQFF.

The V gene is TRBV7-2, the J gene TRBJ1-6; 9 positions agree with TRBD1. In germline, CDR1 is SGHTA, CDR2 FQGNSA. Trimming took 2 bases from V and 9 from J; bases not matched to a gene: 8. The length of the CDR3 is 16 residues. The CDR3 loop reads CASSLNSGQGSSPLHF. Written as DNA, the CDR3 is TGTGCCAGCAGCTTAAACTCTGGACAGGGGAGTTCACCCCTCCACTTT.

The J gene is TRBJ1-4, the V gene TRBV11-2; D gene uncertain. The CDR3 consists of 16 residues. V lost 6 bases and J lost 5, with 19 bases in between. Per the germline V gene, CDR1 is SGHAT and CDR2 is FQNNGV. The CDR3 spells CASREEIPGRNEKLFF. CDR3 sequence (DNA): TGTGCCAGCAGGGAAGAAATACCGGGTCGAAATGAAAAACTGTTTTTT.

This clone was seen only once. This sequence joins TRBV6-5 and TRBJ1-2; the D is unclear. CDR1 MNHEY and CDR2 SVGAGI come from the germline V gene. With 8 bases removed from V and 0 bases from J, the gap between germline ends came to 13 bases. This CDR3 is 14 amino acids long. CDR3: CASRREATNYGYTF. For the CDR3, the DNA is TGTGCCAGCCGTCGAGAGGCGACTAACTATGGCTACACCTTC.

This chain links TRBV24-1 with TRBJ1-4; TRBD1 is a possible D gene (5 bases). V shed 3 bases and J shed 8 bases, with 9 bases lying between them. The germline CDR1 and CDR2 sequences are KGHDR and SFDVKD. CDR3 length equals 13 residues. The CDR3 sequence: CATSDDQGEKLFF. The CDR3 nucleotides are TGTGCCACCAGTGATGATCAGGGAGAAAAACTGTTTTTT.

This chain connects TRBV29-1 to TRBJ1-1, with D tentatively TRBD1 (6 bases). The CDR3 runs to 12 residues. The germline CDR1 and CDR2 sequences are SQVTM and ANQGSEA. CDR3 nucleotide sequence: TGCTCGGGGACACCCTCAAACACTGAAGCTTTCTTT. Its protein product is CSGTPSNTEAFF.

J is TRBJ2-1 and V is TRBV6-6; D is possibly TRBD2 (5 bases). V was shortened by 3 bases and J by 3 bases, with 12 bases between the two germline ends. Germline V gives CDR1 MNHNY, CDR2 SVGAGI (reference sequence). The CDR3 runs to 15 residues. DNA of the CDR3: TGTGCCAGCAGTTATAAGAGGGAGTACTACAATGAGCAGTTCTTC. This translates into CASSYKREYYNEQFF.

The rearrangement joins TRBV5-6 to TRBJ1-1, with TRBD1 matching 7 bases. Germline V gives CDR1 SGHDT, CDR2 YYEEEE. The CDR3 has 12 amino acids. V lost 10 bases and J lost 4; bases outside the gene matches: 7. The CDR3 region is CAPRGESTEAFF. DNA for the CDR3: TGTGCCCCCAGGGGGGAAAGCACTGAAGCTTTCTTT.

The rearrangement uses TRBV18 and TRBJ1-1; D is unclear. CDR3 size: 14 residues. The V end lost 2 bases, the J end lost 5 bases, and 12 bases lay between the germline ends. Germline CDR1 and CDR2: KGHSH and LQKENI. The CDR3 DNA sequence: TGTGCCAGCTCACCAGGTGGAGGTGAAACTGAAGCTTTCTTT. Translated: CASSPGGGETEAFF.

The chain uses TRBV30 and TRBJ1-5; a weak D match, TRBD1 (5 bases). The V end was cut by 4 bases, the J end by 4 bases, with 11 bases between. The germline CDR1 and CDR2 sequences are GTSNPN and SVGIG (reference sequence). The CDR3 is 13 amino acids. This CDR3 reads CAWNSGLNQPQHF. CDR3 sequence (DNA): TGTGCCTGGAATTCAGGGCTTAATCAGCCCCAGCATTTT.

V usage is TRBV19 and J usage is TRBJ2-7; D uncertain. Per germline, CDR1 LNHDA and CDR2 SQIVND (reference sequence). V was clipped by 3 bases and J by 3 bases, with 9 bases between them. The length of the CDR3 is 13 residues. The CDR3 DNA reads as TGTGCCAGTAGTATGACACTCGACTACGAGCAGTACTTC. Its protein is CASSMTLDYEQYF.

The CDR3, as DNA: TGTGCCAGCAGTTACTCGAGGGTAGCCTACGAGCAGTACTTC. Translating gives CASSYSRVAYEQYF. This chain joins TRBV6-5 and TRBJ2-7; weak D call: TRBD2 (5 bases). The CDR3 is 14 amino acids. Germline V lookup: CDR1 MNHEY, CDR2 SVGAGI. The germline V and J ends were trimmed by 0 bases and 2 bases, with 8 bases remaining between them.

This chain uses TRBV5-5 with TRBJ2-7; D perhaps matches TRBD1 (6 bases). The V gene's germline CDR1 is SGHKS and CDR2 YYEKEE (reference sequence). V was cut by 0 bases and J by 7 bases, with 14 bases left in between. CDR3 length: 14 residues. CDR3 loop: CASSLDRALREQYF. The CDR3 DNA reads TGTGCCAGCAGCTTGGACAGGGCATTACGAGAGCAGTACTTC.

The rearrangement uses TRBV5-1 and TRBJ1-4; no reliable D call. CDR3 size: 14 residues. V gave up 3 bases and J gave up 8 bases, with 14 bases separating them. The V gene's germline CDR1 is SGHRS and CDR2 YFSETQ. The CDR3 spells CASSSGGVVEKLFF. CDR3 nucleotide sequence: TGCGCCAGCAGCTCCGGAGGCGTGGTGGAAAAACTGTTTTTT.

The chain carries TRBV9 and TRBJ1-3; possibly TRBD1 for D (6 bases). Germline CDR1 and CDR2: SGDLS and YYNGEE. The length of the CDR3 is 15 residues. The V end lost 1 base, the J end lost 4 bases, and 12 bases lay between the germline ends. Written as DNA, the CDR3 is TGTGCCAGCAGCGTAACAGGGTATAACGGAAACACCATATATTTT. Amino acid sequence: CASSVTGYNGNTIYF.

This clone came up a few times. CDR3 nucleotide sequence: TGTGCCAGCACCTGGACGGGATTGCAAGAGACCCAGTACTTC. This translates into CASTWTGLQETQYF. The J gene is TRBJ2-5, the V gene TRBV2; tentative D call: TRBD2 (5 bases). Trimming took 7 bases from V and 2 from J, leaving 14 bases between them. CDR1 SNHLY and CDR2 FYNNEI come from the germline V gene. This CDR3 spans 14 amino acids.

The chain combines TRBV3-1 (or the pseudogene TRBV3-2) with TRBJ2-3; D gene unclear. CDR1 LGHDT and CDR2 YNNKEL come from the germline V gene (reference sequence). Trimming removed 4 bases from V and 3 bases from J, with 8 bases in between. The CDR3 has 13 amino acids. The CDR3 here is CASSRTTTDTQYF. DNA for the CDR3: TGTGCCAGCAGCCGCACCACAACAGATACGCAGTATTTT.

The V gene is TRBV12-5, the J gene TRBJ1-3; D unresolved. The V end lost 5 bases, the J end lost 2 bases, and 4 bases lay between the germline ends. Per germline, CDR1 LGHNT and CDR2 FRNRAP. The CDR3 has 12 amino acids. This chain's CDR3 is CASGTTGNTIYF. In DNA form, the CDR3 reads TGTGCTAGTGGTACTACTGGAAACACCATATATTTT.

This sequence joins TRBV3-1 (or the pseudogene TRBV3-2) and TRBJ1-2; D unresolved. The germline CDR1 and CDR2 sequences are LGHDT and YNNKEL (reference sequence). Trimming left V 4 bases short and J 7 bases short, with 10 bases between. CDR3 length equals 12 residues. DNA for the CDR3: TGTGCCAGCAGCCCCCCGGCGGGTGGCTACACCTTC. Residues: CASSPPAGGYTF.

The chain carries TRBV2 and TRBJ2-2, with D perhaps TRBD1 (6 bases). CDR1 is SNHLY and CDR2 is FYNNEI in the germline V gene. Deletions cut 4 bases from V and 5 bases from J, with 14 bases between. The CDR3 consists of 15 residues. CDR3 nucleotide sequence: TGTGCCAGCAGTGGGTCCGGGACACTTACCGGGGAGCTGTTTTTT. Residues: CASSGSGTLTGELFF.

The chain couples TRBV27 to TRBJ1-6; TRBD1 aligns across 8 bases. CDR1 and CDR2 from the germline V gene are MNHEY and SMNVEV (reference sequence). This CDR3 is 16 amino acids long. The ends lost 2 bases at V and 9 bases at J; junction bases unmatched: 9. This CDR3 reads CASSLGVGDRTSPLHF. In DNA, the CDR3 is TGTGCCAGCAGTTTAGGGGTGGGGGACAGGACTTCACCCCTCCACTTT.